This TCR beta chain was obtained from a study of blood T cell repertoires in COVID-19. Study summary: COVID-19 samples from acute and convalescent phases originated in the United States, Italy and Spain.

V was pared by 6 bases and J by 7 bases, with 21 bases between. The CDR3 is made up of 16 amino acids. Germline assignment: CDR1 LNHDA and CDR2 SQIVND (reference sequence). As processed by the authors: Estimation of nucleated cell counts relied on the amplification of reference gene primers. TCRdb's copy holds only in-frame clones and misses some; the assay was immunoSEQ multiplex PCR. For V, J and clone size, that table is used; D and trimming come from the DNA. In the table there are some 370,000 clones, around four fifths of which are singletons. Everyone who took part was 18 to 89 years old, and they came from about two dozen US areas. The study assigned cohorts using participant-reported clinical history.

V usage is TRBV19 and J usage is TRBJ1-4, with D possibly TRBD1 on 6 matching bases. The receptor comes from a woman in her fifties or sixties who had recovered from COVID-19. Sequenced material: PBMCs or T cells enriched from blood (not recorded which). The CDR3 loop is CASSRVVGARSEKLFF. CDR3 sequence (DNA): TGTGCCAGTAGCAGGGTAGTGGGGGCTCGTTCTGAAAAACTGTTTTTT.